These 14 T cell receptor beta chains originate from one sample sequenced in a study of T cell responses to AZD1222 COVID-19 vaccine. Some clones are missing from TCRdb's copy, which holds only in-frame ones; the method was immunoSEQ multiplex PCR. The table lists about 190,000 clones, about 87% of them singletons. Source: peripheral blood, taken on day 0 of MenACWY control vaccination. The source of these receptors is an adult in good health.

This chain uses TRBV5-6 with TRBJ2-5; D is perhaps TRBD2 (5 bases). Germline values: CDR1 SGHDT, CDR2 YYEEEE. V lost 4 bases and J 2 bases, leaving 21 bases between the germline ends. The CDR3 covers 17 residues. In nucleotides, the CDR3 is TGTGCCAGCAGCCTCCTTCGACTACGGGTTTTACAAGAGACCCAGTACTTC. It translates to CASSLLRLRVLQETQYF.

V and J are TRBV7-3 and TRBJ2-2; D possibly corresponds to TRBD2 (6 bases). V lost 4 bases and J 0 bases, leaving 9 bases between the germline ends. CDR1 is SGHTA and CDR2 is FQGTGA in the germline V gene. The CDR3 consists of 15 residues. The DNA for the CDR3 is TGTGCCAGCAGCTCGGGACTCGCGAACACCGGGGAGCTGTTTTTT. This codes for CASSSGLANTGELFF.

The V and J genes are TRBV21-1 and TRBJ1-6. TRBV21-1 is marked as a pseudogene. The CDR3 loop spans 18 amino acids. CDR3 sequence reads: CASTTHGLSSSYNSPLHF. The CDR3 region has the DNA TGTGCCAGCACCACCCACGGCCTGTCCAGCTCCTATAATTCACCCCTCCACTTT.

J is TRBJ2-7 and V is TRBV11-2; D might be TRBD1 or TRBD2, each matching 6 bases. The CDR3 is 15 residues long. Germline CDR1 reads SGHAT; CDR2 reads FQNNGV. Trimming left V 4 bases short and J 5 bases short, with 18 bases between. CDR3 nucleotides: TGTGCCAGCAGCTCCCCCCGGGGGCCAGCAAACGAGCAGTACTTC. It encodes CASSSPRGPANEQYF.

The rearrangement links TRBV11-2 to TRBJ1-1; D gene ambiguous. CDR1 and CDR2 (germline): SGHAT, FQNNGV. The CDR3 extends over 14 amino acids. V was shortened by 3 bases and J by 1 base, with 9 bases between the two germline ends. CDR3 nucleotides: TGTGCCAGCAGCTTCGGTATCGGGAACACTGAAGCTTTCTTT. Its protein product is CASSFGIGNTEAFF.

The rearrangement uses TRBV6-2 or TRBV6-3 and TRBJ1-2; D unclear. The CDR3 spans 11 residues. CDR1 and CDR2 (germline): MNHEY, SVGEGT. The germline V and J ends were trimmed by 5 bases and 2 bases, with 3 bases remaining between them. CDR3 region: CASSRNYGYTF. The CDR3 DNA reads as TGTGCCAGCAGTAGAAACTATGGCTACACCTTC.

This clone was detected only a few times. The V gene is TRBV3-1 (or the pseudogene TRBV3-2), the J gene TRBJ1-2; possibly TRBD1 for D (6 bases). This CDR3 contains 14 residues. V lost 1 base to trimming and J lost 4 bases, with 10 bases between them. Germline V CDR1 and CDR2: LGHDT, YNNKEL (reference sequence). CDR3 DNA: TGTGCCAGCAGCCAAGGAGTAGGGGGCTATGGCTACACCTTC. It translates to CASSQGVGGYGYTF.

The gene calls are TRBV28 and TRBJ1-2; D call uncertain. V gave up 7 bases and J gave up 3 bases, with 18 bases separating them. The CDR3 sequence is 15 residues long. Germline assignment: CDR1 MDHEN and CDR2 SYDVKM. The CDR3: CASTLGSGVDYGYTF. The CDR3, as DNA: TGTGCCAGCACCCTTGGGTCCGGGGTCGACTATGGCTACACCTTC.

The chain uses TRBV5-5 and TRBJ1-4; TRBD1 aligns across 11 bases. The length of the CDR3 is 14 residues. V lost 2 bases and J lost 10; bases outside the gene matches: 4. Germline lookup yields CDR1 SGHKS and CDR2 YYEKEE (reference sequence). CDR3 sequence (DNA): TGTGCCAGCAGCTTCGGGACAGGGGGAGGAAAACTGTTTTTT. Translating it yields CASSFGTGGGKLFF.

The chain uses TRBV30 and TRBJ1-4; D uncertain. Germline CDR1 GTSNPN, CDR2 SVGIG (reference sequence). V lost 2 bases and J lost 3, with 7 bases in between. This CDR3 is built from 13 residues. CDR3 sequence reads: CAWSTGANEKLFF. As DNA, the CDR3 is TGTGCCTGGAGTACCGGGGCTAATGAAAAACTGTTTTTT.

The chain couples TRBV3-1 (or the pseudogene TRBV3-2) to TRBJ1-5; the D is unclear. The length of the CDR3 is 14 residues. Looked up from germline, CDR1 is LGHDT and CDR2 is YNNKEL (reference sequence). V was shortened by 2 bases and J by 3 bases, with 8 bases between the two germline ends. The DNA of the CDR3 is TGTGCCAGCAGCCAAATGGGTGACAATCAGCCCCAGCATTTT. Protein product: CASSQMGDNQPQHF.

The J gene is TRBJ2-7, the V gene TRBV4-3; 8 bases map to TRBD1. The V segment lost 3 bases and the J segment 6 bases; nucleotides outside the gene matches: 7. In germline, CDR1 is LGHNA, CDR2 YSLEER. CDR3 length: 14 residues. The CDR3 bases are TGCGCCAGCAGCCATGACAGGGGCCCCAGCGAGCAGTACTTC. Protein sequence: CASSHDRGPSEQYF.

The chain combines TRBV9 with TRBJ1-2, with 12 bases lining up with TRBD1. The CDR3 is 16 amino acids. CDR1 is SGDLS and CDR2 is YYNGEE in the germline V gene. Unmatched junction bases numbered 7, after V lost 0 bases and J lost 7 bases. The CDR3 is CASSVDGGTGGLGYTF. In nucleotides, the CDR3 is TGTGCCAGCAGCGTAGATGGGGGGACAGGGGGCCTTGGCTACACCTTC.

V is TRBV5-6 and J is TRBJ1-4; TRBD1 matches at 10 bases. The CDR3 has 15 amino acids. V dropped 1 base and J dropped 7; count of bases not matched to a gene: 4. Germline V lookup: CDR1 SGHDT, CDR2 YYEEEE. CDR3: CASSLRTGGREKLFF. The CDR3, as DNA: TGTGCCAGCAGCTTGCGGACAGGGGGACGTGAAAAACTGTTTTTT.